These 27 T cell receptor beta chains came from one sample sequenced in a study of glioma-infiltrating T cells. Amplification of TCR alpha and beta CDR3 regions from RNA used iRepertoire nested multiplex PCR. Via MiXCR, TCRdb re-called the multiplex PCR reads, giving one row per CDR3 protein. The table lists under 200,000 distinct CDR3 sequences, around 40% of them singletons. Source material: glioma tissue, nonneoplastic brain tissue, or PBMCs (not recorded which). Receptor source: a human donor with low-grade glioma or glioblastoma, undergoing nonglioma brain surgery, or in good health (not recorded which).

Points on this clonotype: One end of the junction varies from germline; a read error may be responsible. The CDR3 bases are TGCAGTGCTAGAGATCCTCCTGAGGGACTAGCGCCGAGCGGCGATGAGGAGTTCTTC. Its translation: CSARDPPEGLAPSGDEEFF. The chain carries TRBV20-1 and TRBJ2-1, with 10 bases that match TRBD2. Germline V CDR1 and CDR2: DFQATT, SNEGSKA (reference sequence). The length of the CDR3 is 19 residues.

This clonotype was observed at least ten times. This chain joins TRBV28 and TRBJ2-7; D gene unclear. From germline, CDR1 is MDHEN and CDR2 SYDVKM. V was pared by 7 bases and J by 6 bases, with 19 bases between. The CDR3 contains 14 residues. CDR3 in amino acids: CASISGPLVGEQYF. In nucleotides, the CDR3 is TGTGCCAGCATATCAGGACCCTTGGTTGGCGAGCAGTACTTC. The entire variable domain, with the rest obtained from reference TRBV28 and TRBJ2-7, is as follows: DVKVTQSSRYLVKRTGEKVFLECVQDMDHENMFWYRQDPGLGLRLIYFSYDVKMKEKGDIPEGYSVSREKKERFSLILESASTNQTSMYLCASISGPLVGEQYFGPGTRLTVT.

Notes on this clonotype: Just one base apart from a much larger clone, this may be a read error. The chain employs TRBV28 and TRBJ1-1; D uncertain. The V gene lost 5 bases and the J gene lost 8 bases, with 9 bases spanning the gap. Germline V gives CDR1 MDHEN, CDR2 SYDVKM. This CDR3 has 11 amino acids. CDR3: CASSNMEEAFF. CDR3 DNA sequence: TGTGCCAGCAGTAACATGGAAGAAGCTTTCTTT.

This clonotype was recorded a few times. For the CDR3, the DNA is TGCGCCAGCAGCTTAGCCCTAGCGGCCACAGATACGCAGTATTTT. It codes for CASSLALAATDTQYF. The gene calls are TRBV5-1 and TRBJ2-3; 7 positions agree with TRBD2. The CDR3 totals 15 residues. Per germline, CDR1 SGHRS and CDR2 YFSETQ. V was pared by 2 bases and J by 2 bases, with 5 bases of the junction left unmatched. Filled out from reference TRBV5-1 and TRBJ2-3, the complete variable domain reads KAGVTQTPRYLIKTRGQQVTLSCSPISGHRSVSWYQQTPGQGLQFLFEYFSETQRNKGNFPGRFSGRQFSNSRSEMNVSTLELGDSALYLCASSLALAATDTQYFGPGTRLTVL.

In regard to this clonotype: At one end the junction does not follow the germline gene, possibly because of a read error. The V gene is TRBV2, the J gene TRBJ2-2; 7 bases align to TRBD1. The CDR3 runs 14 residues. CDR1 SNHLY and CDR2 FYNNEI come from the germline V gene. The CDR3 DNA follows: TGTGCCAGCAGGCAACAGGGGAACACCGGGGAGCTGTCTTTT. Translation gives CASRQQGNTGELSF.

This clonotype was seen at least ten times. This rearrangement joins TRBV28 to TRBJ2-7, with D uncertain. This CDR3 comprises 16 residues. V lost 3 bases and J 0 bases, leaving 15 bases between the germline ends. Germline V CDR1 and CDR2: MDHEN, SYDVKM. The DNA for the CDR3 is TGTGCCAGCAGTTTCTCCCTTTCCGCGGTCTCCTACGAGCAGTACTTC. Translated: CASSFSLSAVSYEQYF.

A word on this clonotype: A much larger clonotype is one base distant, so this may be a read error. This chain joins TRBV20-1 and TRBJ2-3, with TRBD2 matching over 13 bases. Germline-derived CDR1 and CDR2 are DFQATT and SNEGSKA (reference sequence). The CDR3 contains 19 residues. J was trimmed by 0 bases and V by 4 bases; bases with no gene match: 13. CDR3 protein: CSANTVRLAGGLSTDTQYF. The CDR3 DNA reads TGCAGTGCTAATACTGTAAGACTAGCGGGAGGATTAAGCACAGATACGCAGTATTTT.

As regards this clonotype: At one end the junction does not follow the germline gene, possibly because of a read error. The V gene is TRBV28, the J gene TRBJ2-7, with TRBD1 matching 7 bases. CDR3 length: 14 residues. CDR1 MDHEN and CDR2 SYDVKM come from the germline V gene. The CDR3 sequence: CASSLPDRVHEKYF. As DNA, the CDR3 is TGTGCCAGCAGTTTGCCCGACAGGGTCCACGAGAAGTACTTC.

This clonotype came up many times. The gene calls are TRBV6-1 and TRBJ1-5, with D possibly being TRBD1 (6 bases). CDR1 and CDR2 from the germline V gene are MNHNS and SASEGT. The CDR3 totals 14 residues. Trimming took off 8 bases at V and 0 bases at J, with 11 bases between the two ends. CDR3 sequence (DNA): TGTGCCAGCTCGGACAGAGATAGCAATCAGCCCCAGCATTTT. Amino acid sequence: CASSDRDSNQPQHF.

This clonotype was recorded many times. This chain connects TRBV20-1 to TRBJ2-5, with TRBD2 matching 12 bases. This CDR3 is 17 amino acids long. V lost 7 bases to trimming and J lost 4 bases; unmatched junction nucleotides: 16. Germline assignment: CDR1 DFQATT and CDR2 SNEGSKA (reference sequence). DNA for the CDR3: TGCAGTGTGGTGACTAGCGGGGGAGGAATTCGGAGAGAGACCCAGTACTTC. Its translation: CSVVTSGGGIRRETQYF.

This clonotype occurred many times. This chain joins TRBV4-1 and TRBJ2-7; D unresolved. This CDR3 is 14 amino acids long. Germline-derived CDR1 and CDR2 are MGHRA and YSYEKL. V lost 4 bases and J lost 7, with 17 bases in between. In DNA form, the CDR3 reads TGCGCCAGCAGCCCAAGGGCGCAAACCGGGGAGCAGTACTTC. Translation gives CASSPRAQTGEQYF.

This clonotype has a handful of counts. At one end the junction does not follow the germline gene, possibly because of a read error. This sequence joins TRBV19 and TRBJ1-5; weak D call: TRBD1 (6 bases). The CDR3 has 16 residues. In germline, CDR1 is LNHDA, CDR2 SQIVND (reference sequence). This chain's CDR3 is CVSRTTGGQSNQPQHF. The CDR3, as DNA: TGTGTCAGTAGGACGACGGGGGGGCAGAGCAATCAGCCCCAGCATTTT.

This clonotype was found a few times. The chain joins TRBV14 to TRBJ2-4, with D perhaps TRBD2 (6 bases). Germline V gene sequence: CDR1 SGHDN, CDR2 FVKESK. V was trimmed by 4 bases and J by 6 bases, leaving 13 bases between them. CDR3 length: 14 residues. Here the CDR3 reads CASSRLVDGNIQYF. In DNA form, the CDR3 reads TGTGCCAGCAGCCGACTAGTTGACGGAAACATTCAGTACTTC.

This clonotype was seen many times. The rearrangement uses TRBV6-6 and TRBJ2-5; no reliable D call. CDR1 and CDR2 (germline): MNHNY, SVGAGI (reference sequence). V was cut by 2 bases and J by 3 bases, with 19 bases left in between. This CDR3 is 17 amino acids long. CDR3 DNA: TGTGCCAGCAGTTACGGCACGGCCCAGGATAAAAAAGAGACCCAGTACTTC. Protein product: CASSYGTAQDKKETQYF.

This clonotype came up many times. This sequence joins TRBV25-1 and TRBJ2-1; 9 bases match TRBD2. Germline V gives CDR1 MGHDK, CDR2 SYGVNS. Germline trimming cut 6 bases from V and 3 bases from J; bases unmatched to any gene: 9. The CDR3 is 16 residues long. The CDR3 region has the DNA TGTGCCAGCAGCAGAACAGCGGGAGGAAACTACAATGAGCAGTTCTTC. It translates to CASSRTAGGNYNEQFF. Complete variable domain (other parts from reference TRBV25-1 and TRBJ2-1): EADIYQTPRYLVIGTGKKITLECSQTMGHDKMYWYQQDPGMELHLIHYSYGVNSTEKGDLSSESTVSRIRTEHFPLTLESARPSHTSQYLCASSRTAGGNYNEQFFGPGTRLTVL.

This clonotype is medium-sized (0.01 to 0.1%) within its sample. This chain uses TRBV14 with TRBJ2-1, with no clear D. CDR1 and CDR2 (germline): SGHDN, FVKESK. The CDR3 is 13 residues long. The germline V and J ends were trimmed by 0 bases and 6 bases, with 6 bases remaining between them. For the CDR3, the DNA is TGTGCCAGCAGCCAAGAGCCTGGCAATGAGCAGTTCTTC. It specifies CASSQEPGNEQFF. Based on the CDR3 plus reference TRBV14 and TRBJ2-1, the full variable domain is EAGVTQFPSHSVIEKGQTVTLRCDPISGHDNLYWYRRVMGKEIKFLLHFVKESKQDESGMPNNRFLAERTGGTYSTLKVQPAELEDSGVYFCASSQEPGNEQFFGPGTRLTVL.

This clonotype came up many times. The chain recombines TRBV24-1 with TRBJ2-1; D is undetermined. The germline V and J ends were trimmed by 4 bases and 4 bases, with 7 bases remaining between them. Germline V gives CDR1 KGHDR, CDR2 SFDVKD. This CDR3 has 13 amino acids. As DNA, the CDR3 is TGTGCCACCAGTGACTCCACATACAATGAGCAGTTCTTC. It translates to CATSDSTYNEQFF.

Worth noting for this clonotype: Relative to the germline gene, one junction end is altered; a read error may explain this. CDR3 residues: CARSFGRARETHYF. The CDR3, as DNA: TGTGCCAGAAGTTTTGGTAGGGCTCGCGAGACCCATTACTTC. The chain combines TRBV28 with TRBJ2-5; D uncertain. The CDR3 covers 14 residues. Germline V lookup: CDR1 MDHEN, CDR2 SYDVKM.

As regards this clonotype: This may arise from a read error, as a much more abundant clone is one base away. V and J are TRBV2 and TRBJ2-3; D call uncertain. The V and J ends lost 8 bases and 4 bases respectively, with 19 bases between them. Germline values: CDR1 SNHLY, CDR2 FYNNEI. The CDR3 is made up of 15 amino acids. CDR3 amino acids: CASGELEVYADTQYF. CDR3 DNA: TGTGCCAGCGGAGAACTCGAGGTTTACGCAGATACGCAGTATTTT.

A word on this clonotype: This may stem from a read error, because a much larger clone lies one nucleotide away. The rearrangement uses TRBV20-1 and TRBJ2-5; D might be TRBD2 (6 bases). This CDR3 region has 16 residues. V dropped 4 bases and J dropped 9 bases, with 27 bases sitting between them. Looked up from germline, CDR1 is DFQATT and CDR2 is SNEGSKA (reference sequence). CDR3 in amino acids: CSAKALSGEWKEAQYF. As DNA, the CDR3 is TGCAGTGCTAAAGCCCTCTCGGGAGAATGGAAGGAGGCCCAGTACTTC.

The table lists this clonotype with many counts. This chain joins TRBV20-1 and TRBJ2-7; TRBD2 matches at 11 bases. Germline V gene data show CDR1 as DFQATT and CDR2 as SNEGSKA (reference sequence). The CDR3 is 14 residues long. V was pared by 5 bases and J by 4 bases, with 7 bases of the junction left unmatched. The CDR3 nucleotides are TGCAGTGCTTTACCGGGGACTAGCGGATACGAGCAGTACTTC. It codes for CSALPGTSGYEQYF.

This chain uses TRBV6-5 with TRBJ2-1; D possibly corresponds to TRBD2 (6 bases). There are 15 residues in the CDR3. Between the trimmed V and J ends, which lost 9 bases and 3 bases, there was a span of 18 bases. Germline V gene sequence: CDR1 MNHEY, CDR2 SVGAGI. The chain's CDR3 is CASHTWLANYNEQFF. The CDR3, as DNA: TGTGCCAGTCACACATGGCTAGCGAACTACAATGAGCAGTTCTTC.

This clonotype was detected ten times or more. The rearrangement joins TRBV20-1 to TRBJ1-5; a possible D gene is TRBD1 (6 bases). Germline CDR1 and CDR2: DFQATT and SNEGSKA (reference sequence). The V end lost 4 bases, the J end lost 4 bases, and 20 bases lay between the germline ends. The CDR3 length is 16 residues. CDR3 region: CSATPVTGTKNQPQHF. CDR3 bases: TGCAGTGCTACACCTGTAACAGGGACGAAGAATCAGCCCCAGCATTTT.

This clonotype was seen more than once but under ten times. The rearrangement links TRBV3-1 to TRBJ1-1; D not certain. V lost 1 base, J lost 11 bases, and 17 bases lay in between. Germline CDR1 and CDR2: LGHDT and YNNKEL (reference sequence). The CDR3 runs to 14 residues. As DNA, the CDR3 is TGTGCCAGCAGCCAAGCGGGCAGACGGCTTCTCGCTTTCTTT. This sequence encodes CASSQAGRRLLAFF.

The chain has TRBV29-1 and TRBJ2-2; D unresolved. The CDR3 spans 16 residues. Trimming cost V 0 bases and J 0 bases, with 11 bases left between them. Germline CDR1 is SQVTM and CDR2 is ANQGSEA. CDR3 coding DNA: TGCAGCGTTGAAGATCGGAACTCCGCGAACACCGGGGAGCTGTTTTTT. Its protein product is CSVEDRNSANTGELFF.

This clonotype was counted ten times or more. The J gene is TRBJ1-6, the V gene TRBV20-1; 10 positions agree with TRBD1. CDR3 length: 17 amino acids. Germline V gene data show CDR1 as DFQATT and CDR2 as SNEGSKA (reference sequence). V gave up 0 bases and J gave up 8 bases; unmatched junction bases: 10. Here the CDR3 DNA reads TGCAGTGCTAGAGATCCGGGGGGGGACAGGGGCCATTCACCCCTCCACTTT. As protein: CSARDPGGDRGHSPLHF.

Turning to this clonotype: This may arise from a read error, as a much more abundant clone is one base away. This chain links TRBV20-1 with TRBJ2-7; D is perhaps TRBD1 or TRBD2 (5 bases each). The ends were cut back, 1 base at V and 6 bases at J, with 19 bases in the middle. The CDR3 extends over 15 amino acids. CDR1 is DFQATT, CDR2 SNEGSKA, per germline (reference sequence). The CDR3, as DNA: TGCAGTGCTAGAGGTGGTAGGGACCTAACCTGCGAGCAGTACTTC. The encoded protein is CSARGGRDLTCEQYF.